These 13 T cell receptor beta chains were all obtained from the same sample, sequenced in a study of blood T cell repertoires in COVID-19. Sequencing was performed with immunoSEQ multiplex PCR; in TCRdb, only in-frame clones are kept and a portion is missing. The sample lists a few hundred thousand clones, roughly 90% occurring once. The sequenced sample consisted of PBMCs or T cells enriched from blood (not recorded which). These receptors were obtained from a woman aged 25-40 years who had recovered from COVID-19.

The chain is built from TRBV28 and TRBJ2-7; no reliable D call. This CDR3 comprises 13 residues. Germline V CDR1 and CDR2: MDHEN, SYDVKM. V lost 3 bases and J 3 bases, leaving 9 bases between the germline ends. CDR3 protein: CASSFAALYEQYF. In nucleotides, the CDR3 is TGTGCCAGCAGTTTCGCGGCACTCTACGAGCAGTACTTC.

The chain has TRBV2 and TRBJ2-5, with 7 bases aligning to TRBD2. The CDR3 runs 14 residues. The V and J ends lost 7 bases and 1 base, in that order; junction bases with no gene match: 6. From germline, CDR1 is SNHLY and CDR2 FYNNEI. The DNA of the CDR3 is TGTGCCAGCAACCGACTAGCCGTCCAAGAGACCCAGTACTTC. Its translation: CASNRLAVQETQYF.

The CDR3 here is CASSPTRGRGDTGELFF. Here the CDR3 DNA reads TGTGCCAGCAGCCCGACCAGAGGGCGGGGTGACACCGGGGAGCTGTTTTTT. The chain carries TRBV7-9 and TRBJ2-2; D is perhaps TRBD2 (6 bases). V lost 5 bases, J lost 3 bases, and 19 bases lay in between. Germline V gene sequence: CDR1 SEHNR, CDR2 FQNEAQ (reference sequence). There are 17 residues in the CDR3.

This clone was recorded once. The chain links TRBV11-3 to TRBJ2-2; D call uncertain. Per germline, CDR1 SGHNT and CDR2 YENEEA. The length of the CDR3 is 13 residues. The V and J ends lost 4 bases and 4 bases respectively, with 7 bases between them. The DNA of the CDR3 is TGTGCCAGCAGCTCGCGATCCACCGGGGAGCTGTTTTTT. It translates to CASSSRSTGELFF. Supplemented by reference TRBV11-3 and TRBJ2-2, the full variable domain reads EAGVVQSPRYKIIEKKQPVAFWCNPISGHNTLYWYLQNLGQGPELLIRYENEEAVDDSQLPKDRFSAERLKGVDSTLKIQPAELGDSAVYLCASSSRSTGELFFGEGSRLTVL.

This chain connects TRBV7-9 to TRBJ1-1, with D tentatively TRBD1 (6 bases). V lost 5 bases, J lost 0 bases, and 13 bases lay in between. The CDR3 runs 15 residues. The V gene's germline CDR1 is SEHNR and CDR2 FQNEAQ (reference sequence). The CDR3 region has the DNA TGTGCCAGCAGCGGAGCAGGGGCCGTGAACACTGAAGCTTTCTTT. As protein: CASSGAGAVNTEAFF.

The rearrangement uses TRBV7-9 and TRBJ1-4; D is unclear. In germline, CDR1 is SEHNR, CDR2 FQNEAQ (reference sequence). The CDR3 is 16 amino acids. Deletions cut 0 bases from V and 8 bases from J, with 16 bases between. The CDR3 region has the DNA TGTGCCAGCAGCTTAGCCCCGGGAGTAATCGGGGAAAAACTGTTTTTT. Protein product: CASSLAPGVIGEKLFF. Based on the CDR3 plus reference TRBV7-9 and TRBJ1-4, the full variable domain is DTGVSQNPRHKITKRGQNVTFRCDPISEHNRLYWYRQTLGQGPEFLTYFQNEAQLEKSRLLSDRFSAERPKGSFSTLEIQRTEQGDSAMYLCASSLAPGVIGEKLFFGSGTQLSVL.

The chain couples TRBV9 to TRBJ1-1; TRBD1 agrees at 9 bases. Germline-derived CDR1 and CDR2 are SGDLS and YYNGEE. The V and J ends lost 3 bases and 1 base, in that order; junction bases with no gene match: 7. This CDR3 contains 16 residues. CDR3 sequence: CASSAVTGGRNTEAFF. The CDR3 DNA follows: TGTGCCAGCAGCGCTGTCACAGGGGGCCGGAACACTGAAGCTTTCTTT. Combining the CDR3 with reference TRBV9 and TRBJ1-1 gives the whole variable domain DSGVTQTPKHLITATGQRVTLRCSPRSGDLSVYWYQQSLDQGLQFLIQYYNGEERAKGNILERFSAQQFPDLHSELNLSSLELGDSALYFCASSAVTGGRNTEAFFGQGTRLTVV.

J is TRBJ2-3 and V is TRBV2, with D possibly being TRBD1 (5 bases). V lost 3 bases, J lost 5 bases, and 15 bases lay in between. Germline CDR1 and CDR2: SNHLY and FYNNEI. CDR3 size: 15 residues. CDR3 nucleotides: TGTGCCAGCAGTGAGGGGCCGCCGATGCAAGATACGCAGTATTTT. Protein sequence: CASSEGPPMQDTQYF.

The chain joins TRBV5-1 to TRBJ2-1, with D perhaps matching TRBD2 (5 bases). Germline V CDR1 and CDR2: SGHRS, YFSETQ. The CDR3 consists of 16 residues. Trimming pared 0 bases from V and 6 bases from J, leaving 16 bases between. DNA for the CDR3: TGCGCCAGCAGCTTGGCCTCGAGCGGCAGGCTCAATGAGCAGTTCTTC. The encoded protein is CASSLASSGRLNEQFF. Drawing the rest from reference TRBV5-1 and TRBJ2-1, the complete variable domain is KAGVTQTPRYLIKTRGQQVTLSCSPISGHRSVSWYQQTPGQGLQFLFEYFSETQRNKGNFPGRFSGRQFSNSRSEMNVSTLELGDSALYLCASSLASSGRLNEQFFGPGTRLTVL.

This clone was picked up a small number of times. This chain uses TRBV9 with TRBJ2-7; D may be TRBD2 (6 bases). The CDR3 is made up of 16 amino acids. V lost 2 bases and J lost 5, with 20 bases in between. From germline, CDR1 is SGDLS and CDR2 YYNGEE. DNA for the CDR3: TGTGCCAGCAGCGTGGCCGGACACGGGAGCGTTAACGAGCAGTACTTC. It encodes CASSVAGHGSVNEQYF.

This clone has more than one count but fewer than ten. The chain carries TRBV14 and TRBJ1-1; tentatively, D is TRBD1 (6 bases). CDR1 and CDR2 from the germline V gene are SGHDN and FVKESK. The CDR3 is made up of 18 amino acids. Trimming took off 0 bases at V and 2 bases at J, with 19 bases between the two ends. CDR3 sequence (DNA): TGTGCCAGCAGCCAAGAAGGGGGAGTAGGCAGGGGCAACACTGAAGCTTTCTTT. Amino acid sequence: CASSQEGGVGRGNTEAFF.

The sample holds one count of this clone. Here the CDR3 DNA reads TGCGCCAGCAGCTTGTCACGTACGGGGGGCCTATTTGCAACTAATGAAAAACTGTTTTTT. It is translated as CASSLSRTGGLFATNEKLFF. V is TRBV5-1 and J is TRBJ1-4; D is possibly TRBD1 (6 bases). V lost 1 base and J 0 bases, leaving 22 bases between the germline ends. The germline CDR1 and CDR2 sequences are SGHRS and YFSETQ. CDR3 length: 20 residues.

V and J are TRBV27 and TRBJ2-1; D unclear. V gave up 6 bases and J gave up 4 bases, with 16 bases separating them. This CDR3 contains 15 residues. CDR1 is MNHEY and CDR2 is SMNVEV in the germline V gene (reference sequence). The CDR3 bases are TGTGCCAGCAGCCCCACGGTACTACTTTACAATGAGCAGTTCTTC. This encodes CASSPTVLLYNEQFF.